The rows below give T cell receptor beta chains drawn from one sample of a study of radiotherapy plus CTLA-4 blockade in lung cancer. Clones were sequenced by immunoSEQ multiplex PCR, and TCRdb holds only the in-frame ones, with some missing. The data show under 35,000 clones, around 70% seen once. The source was peripheral blood, collected from a patient treated with radiotherapy plus ipilimumab. Every receptor here comes from a human donor with non-small cell lung cancer whose response to radiotherapy plus ipilimumab could not be evaluated. Each CDR3 is given with its conserved first and last residue. The D gene is left open where the match is weak. Clone size is shown for a subset of rows, as once, few, many or a class of expanded clone.

TRBJ1-4,.,TRBV18,.,TGTGCCAACTCACCCCTTGCAACGAGTTATGAAAAACTGTTTTTT,CANSPLATSYEKLFF
TRBJ2-4,.,TRBV2,.,TGTGCCAGCATCGGGTCGCCGGGAAACATTCAGTACTTC,CASIGSPGNIQYF
TRBJ2-7,.,TRBV28,medium-sized,TGTGCCAGCAGTTATGGGGAAGGGGACACCTACGAGCAGTACTTC,CASSYGEGDTYEQYF
TRBJ1-2,TRBD1,TRBV6-5,few,TGTGCCAGCAGCGGACAGGCCCACTATGGCTACACCTTC,CASSGQAHYGYTF
TRBJ2-1,.,TRBV10-1,.,TGCGCCAGCAGTGTGGGTCAGGCCCCGTTGGATGAGCAGTTCTTC,CASSVGQAPLDEQFF
TRBJ2-5,TRBD1,TRBV4-1,.,TGCGCCAGCAGCCAAGATCCGGGACAGGGGTCCCAGTACTTC,CASSQDPGQGSQYF
TRBJ1-4,.,TRBV30,.,TGTGCCTGGAGTTTGGGGGCGGAAAAACTGTTTTTT,CAWSLGAEKLFF
TRBJ2-3,.,TRBV28,.,TGTGCCAGCAGTTTTCATCAGGGATCCAAAGATACGCAGTATTTT,CASSFHQGSKDTQYF
TRBJ2-7,.,TRBV25-1,.,TGTGCCAGCAGTGAGGGGGCTAGCGGTCGGCGTCTTTTGGGCGAGCAGTACTTC,CASSEGASGRRLLGEQYF
TRBJ2-3,.,TRBV7-2,few,TGTGCCAGCAGCTTAGAACAGTCCACAGATACGCAGTATTTT,CASSLEQSTDTQYF
TRBJ2-1,TRBD2,TRBV29-1,once,TGCAGCGTTGGCTTAACTAGCGGGAGTACCAGCGACGCGCAGTTCTTC,CSVGLTSGSTSDAQFF
TRBJ2-5,TRBD2,TRBV9,few,TGTGCCAGCAGCGTAGCGGCTAGCGGCCCCTTAAGGGACCAGTACTTC,CASSVAASGPLRDQYF
TRBJ1-4,.,TRBV19,.,TGTGCCAGTAGTAATCGAGGCGCGGAGGAAAAACTGTTTTTT,CASSNRGAEEKLFF
TRBJ2-1,.,TRBV5-1,.,TGCGCCAGCAGCTTGGCCCCGGAGGGGAACAATGAGCAGTTCTTC,CASSLAPEGNNEQFF
TRBJ1-1,.,TRBV5-1,.,TGCGCCAGCAGCTTGAAGGACACGAACACTGAAGCTTTCTTT,CASSLKDTNTEAFF
TRBJ2-7,TRBD2,TRBV7-2,.,TGTGCCAGCAGTCCGGGACTAGAGACCGAGCAGTACTTC,CASSPGLETEQYF
TRBJ2-1,TRBD2,TRBV9,.,TGTGCCAGCAGCGCCTCCCTAGCGGGAGGTAACAATGAGCAGTTCTTC,CASSASLAGGNNEQFF
TRBJ1-4,TRBD1,TRBV25-1,once,TGTGCCAGCAGTGGGGGACAGCCAACTAATGAAAAACTGTTTTTT,CASSGGQPTNEKLFF
TRBJ2-7,.,TRBV7-9,.,TGTGCCAGCAGCCCCCCTGCGGGGCCGTCCTACGAGCAGTACTTC,CASSPPAGPSYEQYF
TRBJ1-1,.,TRBV29-1,.,TGCAGCGTTTCGGCAGGCCCGAACACTGAAGCTTTCTTT,CSVSAGPNTEAFF
TRBJ1-4,TRBD1,TRBV11-2,.,TGTGCCAGCAGCACGGGACAGGGAATGATTTATAGTGAAAAACTGTTTTTT,CASSTGQGMIYSEKLFF
TRBJ2-5,TRBD1,TRBV27,.,TGTGCCAGCAGTTTAAACGGACAGGGGATTACCTGGGAGACCCAGTACTTC,CASSLNGQGITWETQYF
TRBJ1-4,TRBD1,TRBV2,few,TGTGCCAGCAGTGGAGGGGGCGTAAATGAAAAACTGTTTTTT,CASSGGGVNEKLFF
TRBJ1-5,TRBD1,TRBV19,.,TGTGCCAGTAGTCCCTCCGGGACAGGGTACCAGCCCCAGCATTTT,CASSPSGTGYQPQHF
TRBJ1-1,TRBD1,TRBV6-6,.,TGTGCCAGCAGTAAACCACGGACAGGAGGGAGCACTGAAGCTTTCTTT,CASSKPRTGGSTEAFF
TRBJ1-1,.,TRBV7-3,few,TGTGCCAGCAGCTCAGGGTTTGGCACTGAAGCTTTCTTT,CASSSGFGTEAFF
TRBJ2-7,.,TRBV6-1,.,TGTGCCAGCAGTCAGGCGGGCACTAACTCCTACGAGCAGTACTTC,CASSQAGTNSYEQYF
TRBJ2-2,.,TRBV19,.,TGTGCCAGTAGTATTCAGCCTCTAGCAACCGAGCTGTTTTTT,CASSIQPLATELFF
TRBJ2-2,.,TRBV2,.,TGTGCCAGCAGTTCATTCAGCGGGGAGCTGTTTTTT,CASSSFSGELFF
TRBJ2-7,TRBD1,TRBV10-3,.,TGTGCCATCAGTAAGGACAGGCCACTCGAGCAGTACTTC,CAISKDRPLEQYF
TRBJ2-5,.,TRBV6-5,.,TGTGCCAGCAGCATAATAGTCGGACTGGGAGAGACCCAGTACTTC,CASSIIVGLGETQYF
TRBJ2-2,TRBD2,TRBV7-7,.,TGTGCCAGCAGCCACACTAGCGGTACTAACACCGGGGAGCTGTTTTTT,CASSHTSGTNTGELFF
TRBJ2-7,TRBD1,TRBV6-5,.,TGTGCCAGCAGTGGGAGGGACAGGGGCTATTACGAGCAGTACTTC,CASSGRDRGYYEQYF
TRBJ2-3,.,TRBV9,.,TGTGCCAGCAGCGTAGGAAGCCCAGATACGCAGTATTTT,CASSVGSPDTQYF
TRBJ1-4,.,TRBV29-1,.,TGCAGCGTCCTTTTCGGGACTCCTAAGGAAAAACTGTTTTTT,CSVLFGTPKEKLFF
TRBJ2-2,.,TRBV9,.,TGTGCCAGCAGCGTAACAGGTGGTGGAGACACCGGGGAGCTGTTTTTT,CASSVTGGGDTGELFF
TRBJ2-1,TRBD1,TRBV5-5,.,TGTGCCAGCAGCTCCGGGACAGGGTTCGACAATGAGCAGTTCTTC,CASSSGTGFDNEQFF
TRBJ1-1,TRBD1,TRBV6-6,.,TGTGCCAGCAGACCGGGACAGGTAAACACTGAAGCTTTCTTT,CASRPGQVNTEAFF
TRBJ2-7,.,TRBV5-4,.,TGTGCCAGCAGCCCGGGGGTGGGGGTGCAGTACTTC,CASSPGVGVQYF
TRBJ2-7,.,TRBV4-3,.,TGCGCCAGCAGCCCAGAGGACGACAGATACGAGCAGTACTTC,CASSPEDDRYEQYF
TRBJ1-2,TRBD1,TRBV9,.,TGTGCCAGCAGCCCCTCGACAGGGAAGTATGGCTACACCTTC,CASSPSTGKYGYTF
TRBJ2-5,TRBD2,TRBV5-4,.,TGTGCCAGCAGCTTGGAGACTAGCGGGAGTTCGGAAGAGACCCAGTACTTC,CASSLETSGSSEETQYF
TRBJ2-1,TRBD2,TRBV5-1,.,TGCGCCAGCAGCTCGTTAGCGGGAGGGCAGAATGAGCAGTTCTTC,CASSSLAGGQNEQFF
TRBJ2-5,TRBD2,TRBV5-1,.,TGCGCCAGCAGCTTATCCCCCGGACTAGCCCAAGAGACCCAGTACTTC,CASSLSPGLAQETQYF